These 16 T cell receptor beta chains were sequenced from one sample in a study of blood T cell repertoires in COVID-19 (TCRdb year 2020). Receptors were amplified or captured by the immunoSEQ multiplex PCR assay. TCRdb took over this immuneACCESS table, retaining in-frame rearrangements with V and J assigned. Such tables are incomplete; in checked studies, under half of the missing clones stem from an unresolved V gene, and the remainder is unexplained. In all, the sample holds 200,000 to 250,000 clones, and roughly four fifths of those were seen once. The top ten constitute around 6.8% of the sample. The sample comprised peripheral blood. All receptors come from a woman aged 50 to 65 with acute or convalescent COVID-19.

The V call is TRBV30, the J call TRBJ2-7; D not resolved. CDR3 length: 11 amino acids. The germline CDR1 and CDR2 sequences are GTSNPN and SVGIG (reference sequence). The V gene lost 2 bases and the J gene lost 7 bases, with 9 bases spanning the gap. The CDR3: CAWSIGIEQYF. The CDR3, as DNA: TGTGCCTGGAGTATTGGCATTGAGCAGTACTTC.

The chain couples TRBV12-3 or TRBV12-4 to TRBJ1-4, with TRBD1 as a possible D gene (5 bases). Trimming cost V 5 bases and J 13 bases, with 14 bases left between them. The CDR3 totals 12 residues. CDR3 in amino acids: CASSLPGPRLFF. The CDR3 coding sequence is TGTGCCAGCAGTCTTCCAGGGCCCCGACTGTTTTTT.

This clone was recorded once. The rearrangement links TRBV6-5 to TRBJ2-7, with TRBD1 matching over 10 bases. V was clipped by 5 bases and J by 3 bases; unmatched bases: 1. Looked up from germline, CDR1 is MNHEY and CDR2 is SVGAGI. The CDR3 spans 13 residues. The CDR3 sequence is CASSRDRGYEQYF. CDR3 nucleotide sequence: TGTGCCAGCAGTCGGGACAGGGGCTACGAGCAGTACTTC.

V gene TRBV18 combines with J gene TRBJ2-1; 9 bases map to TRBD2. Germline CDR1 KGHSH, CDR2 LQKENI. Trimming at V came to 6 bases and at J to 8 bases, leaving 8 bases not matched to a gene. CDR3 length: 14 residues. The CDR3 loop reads CASSWREGLDEQFF. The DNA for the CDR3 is TGTGCCAGCTCGTGGCGGGAGGGCCTCGATGAGCAGTTCTTC.

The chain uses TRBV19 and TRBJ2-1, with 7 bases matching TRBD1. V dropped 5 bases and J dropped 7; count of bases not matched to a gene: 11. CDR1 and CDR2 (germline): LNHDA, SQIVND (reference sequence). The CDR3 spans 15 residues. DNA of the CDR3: TGTGCCAGTAGTGCATTGGGACAGCTAACGAATGAGCAGTTCTTC. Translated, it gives CASSALGQLTNEQFF.

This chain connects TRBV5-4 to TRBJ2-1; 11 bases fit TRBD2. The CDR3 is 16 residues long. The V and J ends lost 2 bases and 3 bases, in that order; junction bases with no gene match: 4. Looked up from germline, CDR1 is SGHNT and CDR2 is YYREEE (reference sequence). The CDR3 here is CASSFLTSGNYNEQFF. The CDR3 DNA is TGTGCCAGCAGCTTCCTGACTAGCGGGAACTACAATGAGCAGTTCTTC.

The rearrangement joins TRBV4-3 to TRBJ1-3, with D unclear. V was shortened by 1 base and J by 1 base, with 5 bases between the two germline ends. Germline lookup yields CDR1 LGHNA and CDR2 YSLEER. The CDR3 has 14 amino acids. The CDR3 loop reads CASSQGESGNTIYF. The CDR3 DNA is TGCGCCAGCAGCCAAGGGGAGTCTGGAAACACCATATATTTT.

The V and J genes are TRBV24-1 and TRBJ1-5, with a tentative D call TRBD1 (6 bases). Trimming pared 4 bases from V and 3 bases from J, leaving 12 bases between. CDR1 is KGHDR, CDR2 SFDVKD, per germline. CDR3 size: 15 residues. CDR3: CATSETGTYNQPQHF. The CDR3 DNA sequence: TGTGCCACCAGTGAGACCGGGACATACAATCAGCCCCAGCATTTT.

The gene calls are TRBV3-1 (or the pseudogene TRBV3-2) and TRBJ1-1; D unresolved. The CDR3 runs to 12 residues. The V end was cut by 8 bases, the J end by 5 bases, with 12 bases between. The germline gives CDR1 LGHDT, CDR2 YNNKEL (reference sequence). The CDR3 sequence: CASRYGETEAFF. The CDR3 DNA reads TGTGCCAGCCGCTACGGGGAAACTGAAGCTTTCTTT.

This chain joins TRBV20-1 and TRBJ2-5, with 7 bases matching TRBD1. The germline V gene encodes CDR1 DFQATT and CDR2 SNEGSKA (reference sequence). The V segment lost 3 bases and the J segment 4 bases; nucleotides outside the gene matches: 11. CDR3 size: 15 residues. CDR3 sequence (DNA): TGCAGTGCTAGTCCCTTAACAGGGGAAGGAGAGACCCAGTACTTC. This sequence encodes CSASPLTGEGETQYF.

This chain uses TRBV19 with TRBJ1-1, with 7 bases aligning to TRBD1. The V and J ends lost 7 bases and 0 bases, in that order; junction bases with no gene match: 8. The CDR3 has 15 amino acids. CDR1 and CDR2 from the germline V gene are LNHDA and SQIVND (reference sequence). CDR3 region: CASNLMTGLNTEAFF. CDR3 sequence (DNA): TGTGCCAGTAACTTAATGACAGGGCTGAACACTGAAGCTTTCTTT. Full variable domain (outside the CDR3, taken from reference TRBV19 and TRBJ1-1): DGGITQSPKYLFRKEGQNVTLSCEQNLNHDAMYWYRQDPGQGLRLIYYSQIVNDFQKGDIAEGYSVSREKKESFPLTVTSAQKNPTAFYLCASNLMTGLNTEAFFGQGTRLTVV.

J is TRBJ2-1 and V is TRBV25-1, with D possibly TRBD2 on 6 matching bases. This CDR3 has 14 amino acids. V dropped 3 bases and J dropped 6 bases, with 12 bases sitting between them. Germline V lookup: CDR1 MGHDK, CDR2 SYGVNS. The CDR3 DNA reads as TGTGCCAGCAGTGACCCCGGGGACTTCAATGAGCAGTTCTTC. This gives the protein CASSDPGDFNEQFF.

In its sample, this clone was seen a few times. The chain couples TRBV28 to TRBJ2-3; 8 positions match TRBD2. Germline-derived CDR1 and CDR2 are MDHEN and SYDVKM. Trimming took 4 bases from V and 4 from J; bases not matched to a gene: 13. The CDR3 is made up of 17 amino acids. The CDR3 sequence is CASSSRNPYGRADTQYF. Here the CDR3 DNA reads TGTGCCAGCAGTTCCAGGAACCCTTACGGGAGGGCAGATACGCAGTATTTT.

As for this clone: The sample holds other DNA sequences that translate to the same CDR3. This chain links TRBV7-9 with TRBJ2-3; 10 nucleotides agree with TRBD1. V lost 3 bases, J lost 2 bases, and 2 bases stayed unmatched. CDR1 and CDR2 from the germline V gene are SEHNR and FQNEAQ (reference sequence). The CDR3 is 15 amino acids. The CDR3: CASSFGQGDTDTQYF. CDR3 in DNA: TGTGCCAGCAGCTTCGGACAGGGGGACACAGATACGCAGTATTTT.

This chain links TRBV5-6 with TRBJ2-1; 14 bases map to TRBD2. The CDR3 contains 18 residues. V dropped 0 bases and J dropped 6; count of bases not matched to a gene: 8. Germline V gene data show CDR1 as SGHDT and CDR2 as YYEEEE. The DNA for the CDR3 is TGTGCCAGCAGCTTGGGGAGACTAGCGGGAGGGTCCGGCAATGAGCAGTTCTTC. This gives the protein CASSLGRLAGGSGNEQFF.

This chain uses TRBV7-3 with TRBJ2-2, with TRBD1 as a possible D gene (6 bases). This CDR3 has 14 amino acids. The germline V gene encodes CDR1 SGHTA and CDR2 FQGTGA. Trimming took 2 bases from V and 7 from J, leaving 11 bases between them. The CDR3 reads CASSLFQGNGELFF. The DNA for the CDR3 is TGTGCCAGCAGCTTATTTCAGGGGAACGGGGAGCTGTTTTTT.